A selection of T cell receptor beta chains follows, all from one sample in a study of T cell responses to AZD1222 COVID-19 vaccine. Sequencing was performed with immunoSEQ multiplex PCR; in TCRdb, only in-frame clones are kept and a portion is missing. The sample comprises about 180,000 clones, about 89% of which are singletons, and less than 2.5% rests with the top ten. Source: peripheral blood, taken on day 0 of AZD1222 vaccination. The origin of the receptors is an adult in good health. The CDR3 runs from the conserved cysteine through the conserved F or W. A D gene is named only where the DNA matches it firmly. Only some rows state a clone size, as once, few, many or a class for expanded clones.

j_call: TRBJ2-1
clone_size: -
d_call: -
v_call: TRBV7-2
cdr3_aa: CASSLVASTNEQFF
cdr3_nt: TGTGCCAGCAGCCTTGTGGCGTCAACGAATGAGCAGTTCTTC

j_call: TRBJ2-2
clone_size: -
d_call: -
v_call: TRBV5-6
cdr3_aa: CASSFRRIGSGELFF
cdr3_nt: TGTGCCAGCAGCTTCCGCAGGATTGGTTCCGGGGAGCTGTTTTTT

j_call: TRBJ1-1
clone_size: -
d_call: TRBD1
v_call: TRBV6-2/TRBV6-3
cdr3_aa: CASSRRTGQAFF
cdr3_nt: TGTGCCAGCAGTCGTCGGACAGGGCAAGCTTTCTTT

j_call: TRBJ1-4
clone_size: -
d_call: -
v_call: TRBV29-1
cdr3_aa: CSVYFATNEKLFF
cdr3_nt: TGCAGCGTTTATTTTGCAACTAATGAAAAACTGTTTTTT

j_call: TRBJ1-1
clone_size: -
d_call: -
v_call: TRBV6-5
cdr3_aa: CASSSGNSYTEAFF
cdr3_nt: TGTGCCAGCAGTTCCGGGAACTCCTACACTGAAGCTTTCTTT

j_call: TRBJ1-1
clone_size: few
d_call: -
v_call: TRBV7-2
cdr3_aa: CASSFEGFTEAFF
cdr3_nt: TGTGCCAGCAGCTTCGAGGGGTTCACTGAAGCTTTCTTT

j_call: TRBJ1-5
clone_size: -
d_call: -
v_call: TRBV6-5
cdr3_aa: CASSYSTPGSNQPQHF
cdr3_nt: TGTGCCAGCAGTTACTCGACTCCTGGTAGCAATCAGCCCCAGCATTTT

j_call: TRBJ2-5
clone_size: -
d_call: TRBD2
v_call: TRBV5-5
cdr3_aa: CASSLDLLAGVGQETQYF
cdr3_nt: TGTGCCAGCAGCTTGGATTTACTAGCGGGAGTAGGGCAAGAGACCCAGTACTTC

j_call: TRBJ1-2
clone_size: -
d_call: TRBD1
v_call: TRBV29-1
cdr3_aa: CSVPGQGNYGYTF
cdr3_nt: TGCAGCGTGCCGGGACAGGGTAACTATGGCTACACCTTC

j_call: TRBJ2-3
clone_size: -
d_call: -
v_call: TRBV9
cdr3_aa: CASSVEGKSTDTQYF
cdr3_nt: TGTGCCAGCAGCGTAGAAGGGAAGTCCACAGATACGCAGTATTTT

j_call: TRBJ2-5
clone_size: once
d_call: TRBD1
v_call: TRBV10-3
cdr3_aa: CAISEDRGQSETQYF
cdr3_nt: TGTGCCATCAGTGAGGACAGGGGCCAGAGTGAGACCCAGTACTTC

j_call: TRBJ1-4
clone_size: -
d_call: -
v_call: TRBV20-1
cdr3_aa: CSATVNEKLFF
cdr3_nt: TGCAGTGCTACCGTTAATGAAAAACTGTTTTTT

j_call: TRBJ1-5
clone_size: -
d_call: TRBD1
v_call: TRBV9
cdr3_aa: CASSVGGTGNQPQHF
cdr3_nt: TGTGCCAGCAGCGTAGGGGGGACAGGTAATCAGCCCCAGCATTTT

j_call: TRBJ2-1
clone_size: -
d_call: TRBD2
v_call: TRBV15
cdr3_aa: CATSREAGVRNEQFF
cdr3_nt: TGTGCCACCAGCAGAGAAGCGGGAGTGAGAAATGAGCAGTTCTTC

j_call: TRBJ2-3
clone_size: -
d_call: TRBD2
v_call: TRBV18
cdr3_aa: CASSPPIGTSGGPPTDTQYF
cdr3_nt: TGTGCCAGCTCACCACCGATAGGGACTAGCGGGGGCCCCCCCACAGATACGCAGTATTTT

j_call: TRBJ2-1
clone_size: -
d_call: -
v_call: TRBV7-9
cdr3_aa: CASSRGTEAYNEQFF
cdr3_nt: TGTGCCAGCAGTCGCGGGACTGAGGCCTACAATGAGCAGTTCTTC

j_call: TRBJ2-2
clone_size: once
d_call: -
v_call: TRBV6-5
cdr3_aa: CASSYMAGFTGELFF
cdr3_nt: TGTGCCAGCAGTTACATGGCGGGATTTACCGGGGAGCTGTTTTTT

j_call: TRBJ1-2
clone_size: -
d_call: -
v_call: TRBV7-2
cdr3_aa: CASSFSLDDYGYTF
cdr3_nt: TGTGCCAGCAGCTTCTCCCTTGATGACTATGGCTACACCTTC

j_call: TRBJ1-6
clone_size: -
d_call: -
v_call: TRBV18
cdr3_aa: CASSDQGVGNSPLHF
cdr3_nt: TGTGCCAGCTCAGATCAAGGGGTCGGTAATTCACCCCTCCACTTT

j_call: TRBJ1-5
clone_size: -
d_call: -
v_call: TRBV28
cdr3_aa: CASSLSGSQTLARPQHF
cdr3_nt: TGTGCCAGCAGTTTATCAGGGTCCCAGACTCTAGCGCGGCCCCAGCATTTT

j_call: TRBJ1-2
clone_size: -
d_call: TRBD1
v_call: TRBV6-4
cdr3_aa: CAGGDSCTF
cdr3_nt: TGTGCCGGGGGGGACAGTTGCACCTTC

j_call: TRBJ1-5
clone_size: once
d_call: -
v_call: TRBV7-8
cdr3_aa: CASSSLGADQPQHF
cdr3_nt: TGTGCCAGCAGCTCCCTAGGGGCAGATCAGCCCCAGCATTTT

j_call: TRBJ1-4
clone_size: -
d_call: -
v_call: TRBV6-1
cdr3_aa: CASSENEKLFF
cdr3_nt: TGTGCCAGCAGTGAGAATGAAAAACTGTTTTTT

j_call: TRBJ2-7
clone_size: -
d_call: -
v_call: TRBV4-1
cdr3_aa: CASSQGGRGRGKPGYEQYF
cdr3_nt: TGCGCCAGCAGCCAAGGAGGTAGGGGCCGGGGGAAGCCAGGGTACGAGCAGTACTTC

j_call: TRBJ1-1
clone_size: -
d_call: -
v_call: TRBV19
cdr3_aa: CASSIRGMNTEAFF
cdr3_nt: TGTGCCAGTAGTATTCGGGGCATGAACACTGAAGCTTTCTTT

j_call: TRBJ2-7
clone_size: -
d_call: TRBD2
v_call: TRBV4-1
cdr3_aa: CASSLTSGSYEQYF
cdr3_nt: TGCGCCAGCAGTCTAACCAGCGGGAGCTACGAGCAGTACTTC

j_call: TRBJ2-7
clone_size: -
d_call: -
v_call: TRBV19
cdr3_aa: CASSMSQGGDEQYF
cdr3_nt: TGTGCCAGTAGTATGTCACAGGGAGGCGACGAGCAGTACTTC

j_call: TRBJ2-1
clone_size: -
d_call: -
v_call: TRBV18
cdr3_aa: CASSSDGYNEQFF
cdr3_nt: TGTGCCAGCTCATCAGACGGCTACAATGAGCAGTTCTTC

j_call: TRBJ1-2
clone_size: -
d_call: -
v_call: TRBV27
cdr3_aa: CASSWLSQQGGSYGYTF
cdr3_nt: TGTGCCAGCAGCTGGCTAAGTCAGCAAGGGGGATCCTATGGCTACACCTTC

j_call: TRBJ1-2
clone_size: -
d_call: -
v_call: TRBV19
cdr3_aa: CASSIDPTRGYTF
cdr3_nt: TGTGCCAGTAGTATAGACCCTACTAGGGGCTACACCTTC